These 5 T cell receptor beta chains share one sample of origin, sequenced in a study of cytomegalovirus exposure and HLA in healthy donors. The PCR had 60 Vbeta and 13 Jbeta primers. Assay used: immunoSEQ multiplex PCR; TCRdb lists only in-frame clones, some missing. The sample has tens of thousands of clones, about two thirds seen once. Sequenced sample: PBMCs. The receptors were gathered from a human donor in good health.

The sample holds a few counts of this clone. The gene calls are TRBV6-6 and TRBJ1-2, with a tentative D call TRBD1 (6 bases). Germline values: CDR1 MNHNY, CDR2 SVGAGI (reference sequence). The CDR3 has 14 amino acids. Trimming left V 5 bases short and J 4 bases short, with 14 bases between. CDR3 loop: CASSPAGAGYGYTF. Written as DNA, the CDR3 is TGTGCCAGCAGTCCCGCAGGGGCGGGCTATGGCTACACCTTC.

The chain carries TRBV18 and TRBJ1-5; D gene uncertain. Deletions cut 6 bases from V and 2 bases from J, with 11 bases between. Germline V CDR1 and CDR2: KGHSH, LQKENI. There are 14 residues in the CDR3. The CDR3 region is CASSPREGNQPQHF. In DNA form, the CDR3 reads TGTGCCAGCTCCCCGAGGGAGGGCAATCAGCCCCAGCATTTT.

The gene calls are TRBV7-2 and TRBJ2-1; tentatively, D is TRBD1 (7 bases). CDR3 length: 15 amino acids. Germline V gene lookup returns CDR1 SGHTA and CDR2 FQGNSA. Deletions cut 5 bases from V and 2 bases from J, with 13 bases between. CDR3 sequence (DNA): TGTGCCAGCAGCCGCCAGGGGGGCCCCTACAATGAGCAGTTCTTC. It translates to CASSRQGGPYNEQFF.

This rearrangement joins TRBV2 to TRBJ1-3; TRBD1 matches 7 bases. Looked up from germline, CDR1 is SNHLY and CDR2 is FYNNEI. V was clipped by 6 bases and J by 3 bases; unmatched bases: 8. This CDR3 contains 15 residues. CDR3 loop: CASRIQGIGGNTIYF. CDR3 nucleotides: TGTGCCAGCAGGATACAGGGGATCGGTGGAAACACCATATATTTT. The whole variable domain, remainder taken from reference TRBV2 and TRBJ1-3, is EPEVTQTPSHQVTQMGQEVILRCVPISNHLYFYWYRQILGQKVEFLVSFYNNEISEKSEIFDDQFSVERPDGSNFTLKIRSTKLEDSAMYFCASRIQGIGGNTIYFGEGSWLTVV.

This clone has a single count. V is TRBV7-6 and J is TRBJ2-3, with D perhaps TRBD1 (5 bases). The V end lost 2 bases, the J end lost 6 bases, and 24 bases lay between the germline ends. The CDR3 sequence is 18 residues long. The germline V gene has CDR1 SGHVS and CDR2 FNYEAQ. CDR3 residues: CASSLLPALLGDGDTQYF. CDR3 nucleotides: TGTGCCAGCAGCTTATTACCCGCGCTTTTAGGGGATGGGGATACGCAGTATTTT.